A selection of T cell receptor beta chains follows, all from one sample in a study of cytomegalovirus exposure and HLA in healthy donors. Method: immunoSEQ multiplex PCR; TCRdb's copy keeps in-frame clones and lacks some. The repertoire holds about 120,000 clones, roughly 80% seen once, with 2.5% to 3% in the top ten. The sequenced material came from PBMCs. These receptors all stem from a woman aged 40-49 years in good health and CMV-seropositive. The CDR3 runs from the conserved cysteine through the conserved F or W. The order of the fields is CDR3 DNA, CDR3 protein, V gene, D gene, clone size, J gene. D genes are given only for firm matches. Rows may omit the clone size; those that give it use once, few, many or a size class.

TGTGCCAGCAGCCCGACAGGGGGTAATTCACCCCTCCACTTT CASSPTGGNSPLHF TRBV7-9 TRBD1 . TRBJ1-6
TGTGCCAGCAGCCAAGGACAGGGGAGGAATCAGCCCCAGCATTTT CASSQGQGRNQPQHF TRBV4-2 TRBD1 . TRBJ1-5
TGTGCCTGGAGTACCTCGACAGGGGCAGCTTTCTTT CAWSTSTGAAFF TRBV30 TRBD1 . TRBJ1-1
TGCGCCAGCAGCCGACCCGGGACAGGGGGATACGAGCAGTACTTC CASSRPGTGGYEQYF TRBV4-1 TRBD1 few TRBJ2-7
TGTGCCAGCAGCCGACAGGGGCGTCAAGAGACCCAGTACTTC CASSRQGRQETQYF TRBV7-2 TRBD1 . TRBJ2-5
TGTGCCAGCAGCTTGGCCGCAGGGGGAAATGAGCAGTTCTTC CASSLAAGGNEQFF TRBV5-4 TRBD1 . TRBJ2-1
TGTGCCTGGAGAAAAACCGAGAATCAGCCCCAGCATTTT CAWRKTENQPQHF TRBV30 . . TRBJ1-5
TGCAGCGTCCTAGGGGCTAGCACAGATACGCAGTATTTT CSVLGASTDTQYF TRBV29-1 . few TRBJ2-3
TGTGCCAGCAGGAGGACTAGCGGGGGGCCCGAGCAGTACTTC CASRRTSGGPEQYF TRBV2 TRBD2 . TRBJ2-7
TGTGCCTGGAGCGATCCGGGACAGTCATCCTATGGCTACACCTTC CAWSDPGQSSYGYTF TRBV30 TRBD1 . TRBJ1-2
TGTGCCAGCAGCTTATATAACCGAGGGAATGAGCAGTTCTTC CASSLYNRGNEQFF TRBV7-8 . . TRBJ2-1
TGTGCCAGCAGCGTAGGGGGCGGTCCTTCCTACAATGAACAGTTCTTC CASSVGGGPSYNEQFF TRBV9 . . TRBJ2-1
TGTGCCAGCAGGTCGGACATGAGGAACACTGAAGCTTTCTTT CASRSDMRNTEAFF TRBV5-4 . . TRBJ1-1
TGTGCTAGTGGTTTGGTACAGGGTATATTCGCAGATACGCAGTATTTT CASGLVQGIFADTQYF TRBV12-5 . . TRBJ2-3
TGCGCCAGCAGCCAAGAGGCGGGATCTAGATCCTACGAGCAGTACTTC CASSQEAGSRSYEQYF TRBV4-3 . . TRBJ2-7
TGTGCCAGCAGTTCGTCGACTAGCGGGAGCGAGCAGTACTTC CASSSSTSGSEQYF TRBV6-1 TRBD2 . TRBJ2-7
TGCGCCAGCAGCTTGGCCAGACGGGACTCCTCCTACGAGCAGTACTTC CASSLARRDSSYEQYF TRBV5-1 . . TRBJ2-7
TGTGCCAGCAGTGAGGAACAGGGGGCTGATTCACCACTCCACTTT CASSEEQGADSPLHF TRBV2 TRBD1 . TRBJ1-6
TGTGCCAGCACCCTAAAGACTAGCGGGCCCGCGAATGAGCAGTTCTTC CASTLKTSGPANEQFF TRBV11-3 TRBD2 . TRBJ2-1
TGTGCCACCAGCAGAGGGAGGGTTTATGGGGCCAACGTCCTGACTTTC CATSRGRVYGANVLTF TRBV15 . . TRBJ2-6
TGTGCCAGCAGTGCCCAGGGCAACACCGGGGAGCTGTTTTTT CASSAQGNTGELFF TRBV2 . . TRBJ2-2
TGCGCCAGCAGCTTGGCCGGGGCTAGCGGAACCTACGAGCAGTACTTC CASSLAGASGTYEQYF TRBV5-1 TRBD2 . TRBJ2-7